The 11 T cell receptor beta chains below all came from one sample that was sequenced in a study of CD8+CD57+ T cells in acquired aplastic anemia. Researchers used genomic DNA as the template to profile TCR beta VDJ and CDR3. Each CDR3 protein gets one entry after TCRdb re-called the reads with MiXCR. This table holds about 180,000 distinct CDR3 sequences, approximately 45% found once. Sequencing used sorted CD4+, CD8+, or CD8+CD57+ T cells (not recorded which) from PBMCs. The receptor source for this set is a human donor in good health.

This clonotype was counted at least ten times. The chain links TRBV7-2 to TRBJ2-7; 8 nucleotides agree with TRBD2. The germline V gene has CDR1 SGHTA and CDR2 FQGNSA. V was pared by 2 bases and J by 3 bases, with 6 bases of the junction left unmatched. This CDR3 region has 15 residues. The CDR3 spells CASSLRGAGGYEQYF. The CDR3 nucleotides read TGTGCCAGCAGCTTAAGGGGGGCGGGAGGCTACGAGCAGTACTTC. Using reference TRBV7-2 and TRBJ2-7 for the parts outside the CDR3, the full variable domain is GAGVSQSPSNKVTEKGKDVELRCDPISGHTALYWYRQSLGQGLEFLIYFQGNSAPDKSGLPSDRFSAERTGGSVSTLTIQRTQQEDSAVYLCASSLRGAGGYEQYFGPGTRLTVT.

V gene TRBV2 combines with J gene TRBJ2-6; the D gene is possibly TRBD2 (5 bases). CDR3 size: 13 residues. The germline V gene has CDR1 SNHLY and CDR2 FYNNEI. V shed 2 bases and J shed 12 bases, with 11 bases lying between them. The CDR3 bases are TGTGCCAGCAGTGAAAGAGGGATGACCGTCCTGACTTTC. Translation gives CASSERGMTVLTF.

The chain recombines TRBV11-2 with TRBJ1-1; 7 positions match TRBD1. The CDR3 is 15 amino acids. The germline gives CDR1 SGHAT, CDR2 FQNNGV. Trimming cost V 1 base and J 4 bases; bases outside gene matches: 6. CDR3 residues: CASSLVETGSTEAFF. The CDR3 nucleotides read TGTGCCAGCAGCTTAGTCGAGACAGGGAGCACTGAAGCTTTCTTT.

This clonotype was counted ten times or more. CDR3 in DNA: TGTGCCAGCAGCCACAGGGGCTCACCCCTCCACTTT. Translating gives CASSHRGSPLHF. The V gene is TRBV2, the J gene TRBJ1-6; TRBD1 matches 7 bases. CDR1 is SNHLY, CDR2 FYNNEI, per germline. The CDR3 has 12 residues. Germline trimming cut 6 bases from V and 10 bases from J; bases unmatched to any gene: 3.

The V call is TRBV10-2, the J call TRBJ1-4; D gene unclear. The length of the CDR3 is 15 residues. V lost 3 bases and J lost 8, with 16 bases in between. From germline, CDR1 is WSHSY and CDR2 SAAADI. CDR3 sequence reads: CASSDGKRGYEKLFF. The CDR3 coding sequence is TGCGCCAGCAGTGATGGCAAACGCGGCTACGAAAAACTGTTTTTT.

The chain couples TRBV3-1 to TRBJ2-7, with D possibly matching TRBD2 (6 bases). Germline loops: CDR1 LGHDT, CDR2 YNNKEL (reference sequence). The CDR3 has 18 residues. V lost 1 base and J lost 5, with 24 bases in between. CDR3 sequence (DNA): TGTGCCAGCAGCCAAGGGAGGGGACTTGGCTTATGGGTCCACGAGCAGTACTTC. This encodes CASSQGRGLGLWVHEQYF.

The CDR3 DNA sequence: TGTGCCAGCAGCTTATCGGGCGGGAGCGGTACAGATACGCAGTATTTT. Translation: CASSLSGGSGTDTQYF. V is TRBV7-6 and J is TRBJ2-3, with 7 bases fitting TRBD2. Looked up from germline, CDR1 is SGHVS and CDR2 is FNYEAQ. CDR3 size: 16 residues. The V gene end was trimmed by 2 bases and the J gene end by 3 bases; junction bases not matched to a gene: 8.

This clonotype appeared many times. The chain's CDR3 is CASSFESYEQYF. The CDR3, as DNA: TGTGCCAGCAGTTTTGAGTCCTACGAGCAGTACTTC. The chain couples TRBV12-3 or TRBV12-4 to TRBJ2-7; D is unresolved. The V end lost 3 bases, the J end lost 1 base, and 4 bases lay between the germline ends. The length of the CDR3 is 12 residues.

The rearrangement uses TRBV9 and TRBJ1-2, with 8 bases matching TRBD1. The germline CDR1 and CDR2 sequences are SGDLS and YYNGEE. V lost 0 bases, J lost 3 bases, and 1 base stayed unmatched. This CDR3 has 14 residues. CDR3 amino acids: CASSVVQGDYGYTF. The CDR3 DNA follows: TGTGCCAGCAGCGTAGTACAGGGGGACTATGGCTACACCTTC.

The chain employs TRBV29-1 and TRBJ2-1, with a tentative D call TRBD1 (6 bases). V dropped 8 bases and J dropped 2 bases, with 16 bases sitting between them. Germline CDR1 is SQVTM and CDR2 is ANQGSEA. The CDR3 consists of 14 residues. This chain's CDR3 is CSSYDPGAYNEQFF. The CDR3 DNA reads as TGCAGCAGTTACGACCCAGGGGCCTACAATGAGCAGTTCTTC.

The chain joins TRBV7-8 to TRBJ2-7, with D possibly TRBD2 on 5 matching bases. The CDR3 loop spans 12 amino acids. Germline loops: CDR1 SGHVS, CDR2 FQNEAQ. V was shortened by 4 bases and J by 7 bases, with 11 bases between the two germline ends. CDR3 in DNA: TGTGCCAGCAGCTCCCCTCCGGGAGAGCAGTACTTC. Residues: CASSSPPGEQYF.